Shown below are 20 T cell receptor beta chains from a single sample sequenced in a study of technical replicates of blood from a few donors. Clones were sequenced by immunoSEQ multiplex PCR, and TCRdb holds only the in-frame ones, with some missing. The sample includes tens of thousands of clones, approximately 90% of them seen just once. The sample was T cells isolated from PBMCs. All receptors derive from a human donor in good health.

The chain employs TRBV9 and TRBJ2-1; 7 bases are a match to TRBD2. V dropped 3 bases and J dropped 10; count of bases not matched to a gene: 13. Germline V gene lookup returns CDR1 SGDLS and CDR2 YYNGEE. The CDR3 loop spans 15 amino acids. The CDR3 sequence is CASSGTGTNYGEQFF. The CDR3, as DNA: TGTGCCAGCAGCGGAACCGGGACTAATTATGGCGAGCAGTTCTTC.

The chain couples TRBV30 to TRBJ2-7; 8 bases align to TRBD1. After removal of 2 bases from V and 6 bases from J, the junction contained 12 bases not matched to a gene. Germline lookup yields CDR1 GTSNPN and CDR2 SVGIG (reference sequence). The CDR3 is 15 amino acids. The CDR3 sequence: CAWSIRRTGLGEQYF. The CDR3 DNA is TGTGCCTGGAGTATACGCCGGACAGGGCTGGGCGAGCAGTACTTC.

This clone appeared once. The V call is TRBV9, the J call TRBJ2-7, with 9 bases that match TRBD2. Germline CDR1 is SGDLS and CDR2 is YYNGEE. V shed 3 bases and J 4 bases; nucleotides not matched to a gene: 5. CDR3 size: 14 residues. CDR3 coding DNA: TGTGCCAGCAGCGATAGCGGGAGTACTTACGAGCAGTACTTC. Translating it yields CASSDSGSTYEQYF.

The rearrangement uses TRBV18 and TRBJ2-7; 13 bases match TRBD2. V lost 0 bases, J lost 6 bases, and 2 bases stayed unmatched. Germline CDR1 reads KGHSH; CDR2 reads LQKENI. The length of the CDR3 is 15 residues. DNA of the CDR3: TGTGCCAGCTCACCACCGGGACTAGCGGGACTCGAGCAGTACTTC. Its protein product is CASSPPGLAGLEQYF.

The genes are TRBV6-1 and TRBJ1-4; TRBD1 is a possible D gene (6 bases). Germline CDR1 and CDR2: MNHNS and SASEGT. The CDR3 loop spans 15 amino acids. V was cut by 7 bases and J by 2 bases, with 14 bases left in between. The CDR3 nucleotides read TGTGCCAGCAACCAATGGGGGGGCACTAATGAAAAACTGTTTTTT. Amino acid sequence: CASNQWGGTNEKLFF.

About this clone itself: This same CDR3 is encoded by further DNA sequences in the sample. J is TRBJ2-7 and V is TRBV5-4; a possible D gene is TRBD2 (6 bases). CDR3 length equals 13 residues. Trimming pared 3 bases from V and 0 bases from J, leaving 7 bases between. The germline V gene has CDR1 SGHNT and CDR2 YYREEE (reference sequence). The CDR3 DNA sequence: TGTGCCAGCAGCTGGGGACTCTCCTACGAGCAGTACTTC. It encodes CASSWGLSYEQYF.

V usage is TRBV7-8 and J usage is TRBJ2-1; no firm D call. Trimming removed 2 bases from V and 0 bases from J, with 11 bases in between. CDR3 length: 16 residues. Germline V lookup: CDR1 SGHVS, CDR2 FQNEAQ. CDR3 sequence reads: CASSLWVGGSYNEQFF. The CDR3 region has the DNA TGTGCCAGCAGCTTATGGGTCGGCGGCTCCTACAATGAGCAGTTCTTC.

The DNA of the CDR3 is TGCGCCAGCAGCCCGCAACTCGCACAACTAGCGGGAAGGCACGAGCAGTACTTC. Translated, it gives CASSPQLAQLAGRHEQYF. The chain has TRBV4-3 and TRBJ2-7, with TRBD2 matching over 10 bases. J was trimmed by 5 bases and V by 4 bases; bases with no gene match: 17. The CDR3 sequence is 18 residues long. Germline loops: CDR1 LGHNA, CDR2 YSLEER.

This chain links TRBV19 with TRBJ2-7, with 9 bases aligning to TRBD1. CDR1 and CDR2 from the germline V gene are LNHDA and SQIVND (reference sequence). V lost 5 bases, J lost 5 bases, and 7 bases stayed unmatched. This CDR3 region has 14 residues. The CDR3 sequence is CASSPGTGSHEQYF. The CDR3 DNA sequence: TGTGCCAGTAGTCCCGGGACAGGGAGTCACGAGCAGTACTTC.

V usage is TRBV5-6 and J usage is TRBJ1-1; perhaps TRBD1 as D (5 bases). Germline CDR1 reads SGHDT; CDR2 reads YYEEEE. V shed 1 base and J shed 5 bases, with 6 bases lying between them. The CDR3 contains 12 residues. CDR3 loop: CASSLYRTEAFF. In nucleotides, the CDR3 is TGTGCCAGCAGCTTGTACAGGACTGAAGCTTTCTTT. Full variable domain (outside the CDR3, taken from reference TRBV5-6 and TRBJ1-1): DAGVTQSPTHLIKTRGQQVTLRCSPKSGHDTVSWYQQALGQGPQFIFQYYEEEERQRGNFPDRFSGHQFPNYSSELNVNALLLGDSALYLCASSLYRTEAFFGQGTRLTVV.

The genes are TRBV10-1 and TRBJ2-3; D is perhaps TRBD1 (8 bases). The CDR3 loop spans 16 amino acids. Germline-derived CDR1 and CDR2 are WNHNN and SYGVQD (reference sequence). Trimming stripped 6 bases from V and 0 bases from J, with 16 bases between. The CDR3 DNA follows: TGCGCCAGCAGAGCAACAGGGGGAGGGAGCACAGATACGCAGTATTTT. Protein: CASRATGGGSTDTQYF.

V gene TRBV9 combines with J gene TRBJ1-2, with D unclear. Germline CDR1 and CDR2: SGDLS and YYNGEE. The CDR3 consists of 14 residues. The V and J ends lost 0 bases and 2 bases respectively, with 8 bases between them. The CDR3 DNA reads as TGTGCCAGCAGCGTAGTGACGGGGAACTATGGCTACACCTTC. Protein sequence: CASSVVTGNYGYTF.

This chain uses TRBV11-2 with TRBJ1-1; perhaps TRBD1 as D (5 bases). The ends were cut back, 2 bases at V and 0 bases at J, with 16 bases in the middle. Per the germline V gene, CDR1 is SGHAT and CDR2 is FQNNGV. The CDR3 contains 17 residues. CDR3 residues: CASSLIGTRVLNTEAFF. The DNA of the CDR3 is TGTGCCAGCAGCTTAATCGGCACCAGGGTCTTGAACACTGAAGCTTTCTTT. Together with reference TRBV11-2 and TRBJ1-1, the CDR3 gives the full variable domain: EAGVAQSPRYKIIEKRQSVAFWCNPISGHATLYWYQQILGQGPKLLIQFQNNGVVDDSQLPKDRFSAERLKGVDSTLKIQPAKLEDSAVYLCASSLIGTRVLNTEAFFGQGTRLTVV.

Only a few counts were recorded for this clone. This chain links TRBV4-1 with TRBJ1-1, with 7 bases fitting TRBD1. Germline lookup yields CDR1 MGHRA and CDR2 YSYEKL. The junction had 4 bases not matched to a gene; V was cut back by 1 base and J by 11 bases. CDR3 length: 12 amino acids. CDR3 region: CASSQVGGRAFF. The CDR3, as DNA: TGCGCCAGCAGCCAAGTAGGGGGCCGGGCTTTCTTT.

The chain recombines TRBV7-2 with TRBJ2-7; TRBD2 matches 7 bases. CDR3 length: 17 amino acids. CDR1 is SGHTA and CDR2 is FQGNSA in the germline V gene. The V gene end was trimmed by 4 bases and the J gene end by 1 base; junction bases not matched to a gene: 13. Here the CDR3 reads CASSSSWGGPYSYEQYF. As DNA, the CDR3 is TGTGCCAGCAGCTCTTCATGGGGAGGGCCGTATTCCTACGAGCAGTACTTC.

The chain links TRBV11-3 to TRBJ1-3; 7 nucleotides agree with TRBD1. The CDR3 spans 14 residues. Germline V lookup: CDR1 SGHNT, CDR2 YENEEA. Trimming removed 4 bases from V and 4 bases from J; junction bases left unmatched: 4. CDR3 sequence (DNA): TGTGCCAGCAGCTCCGGGACAGTCGGAAACACCATATATTTT. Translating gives CASSSGTVGNTIYF.

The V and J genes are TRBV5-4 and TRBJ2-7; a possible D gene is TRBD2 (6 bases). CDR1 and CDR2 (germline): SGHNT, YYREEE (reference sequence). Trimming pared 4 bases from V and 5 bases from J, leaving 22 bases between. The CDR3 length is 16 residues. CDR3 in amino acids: CASSPGSGLRDHEQYF. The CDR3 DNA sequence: TGTGCCAGCAGCCCTGGTTCAGGGTTGCGGGATCACGAGCAGTACTTC.

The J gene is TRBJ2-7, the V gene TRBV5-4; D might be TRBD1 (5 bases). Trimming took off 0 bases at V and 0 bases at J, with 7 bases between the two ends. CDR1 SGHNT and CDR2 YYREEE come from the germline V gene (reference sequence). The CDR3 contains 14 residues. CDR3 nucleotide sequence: TGTGCCAGCAGCTTGGATGACAGCTCCTACGAGCAGTACTTC. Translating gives CASSLDDSSYEQYF.

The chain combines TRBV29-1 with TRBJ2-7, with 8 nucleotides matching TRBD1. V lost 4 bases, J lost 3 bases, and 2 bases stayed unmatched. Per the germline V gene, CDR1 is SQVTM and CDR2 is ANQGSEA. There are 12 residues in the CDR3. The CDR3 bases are TGCAGCGTTGGGGACAGGAGCTACGAGCAGTACTTC. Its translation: CSVGDRSYEQYF.

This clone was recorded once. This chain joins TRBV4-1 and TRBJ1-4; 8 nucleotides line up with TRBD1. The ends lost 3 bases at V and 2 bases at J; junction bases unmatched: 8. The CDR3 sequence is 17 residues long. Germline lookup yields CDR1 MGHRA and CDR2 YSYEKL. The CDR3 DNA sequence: TGCGCCAGCAGCCACAGACAGGGGTTCGGGACTAATGAAAAACTGTTTTTT. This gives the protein CASSHRQGFGTNEKLFF.